Below, 16 T cell receptor beta chains from the same sample are listed, as sequenced in a study of T cell responses to AZD1222 COVID-19 vaccine (TCRdb year 2021). The protocol used for the library was the immunoSEQ multiplex PCR assay. In its TCRdb copy, this immuneACCESS table keeps in-frame sequences only and misses some clones. Where compared with another copy, unresolved V genes explain less than half of these, and the others have no known cause. Present in this sample are fewer than 130,000 clones, 81% of which were seen just once. The top ten hold roughly 5% of the sample. The time point label for this specimen denotes: baseline before first vaccination. This specimen was peripheral blood, taken on day 0 of AZD1222 vaccination. The source of these receptors is an adult in good health.

This chain connects TRBV7-2 to TRBJ2-7; TRBD2 matches 10 bases. Germline V gene data show CDR1 as SGHTA and CDR2 as FQGNSA. This CDR3 region has 15 residues. V lost 0 bases to trimming and J lost 3 bases; unmatched junction nucleotides: 2. CDR3 region: CASSLAAGGIYEQYF. CDR3 in DNA: TGTGCCAGCAGCTTAGCAGCGGGAGGGATCTACGAGCAGTACTTC.

This chain joins TRBV2 and TRBJ2-7, with D possibly called TRBD1 or TRBD2 (5 bases each). This CDR3 spans 12 amino acids. Per germline, CDR1 SNHLY and CDR2 FYNNEI. Trimming took 5 bases from V and 6 from J, leaving 11 bases between them. CDR3 nucleotides: TGTGCCAGCAGTTCCCCGGGGACCGAGCAGTACTTC. It specifies CASSSPGTEQYF.

The chain couples TRBV7-2 to TRBJ2-1; D gene uncertain. Deletions cut 4 bases from V and 8 bases from J, with 18 bases between. Germline V gene lookup returns CDR1 SGHTA and CDR2 FQGNSA. The CDR3 runs to 15 residues. The CDR3 loop reads CASSYDNAPTHEQFF. The CDR3 bases are TGTGCCAGCAGCTACGATAACGCCCCTACACATGAGCAGTTCTTC.

The chain carries TRBV10-3 and TRBJ1-6; D possibly corresponds to TRBD1 (6 bases). The CDR3 is 14 residues long. Trimming took off 6 bases at V and 7 bases at J, with 13 bases between the two ends. CDR1 and CDR2 (germline): ENHRY, SYGVKD. As DNA, the CDR3 is TGTGCCATCAGCTTAGGCAGGGGAAATTCACCCCTCCACTTT. The encoded protein is CAISLGRGNSPLHF.

The chain is built from TRBV18 and TRBJ2-2; D is unresolved. This CDR3 contains 15 residues. Germline lookup yields CDR1 KGHSH and CDR2 LQKENI. The V end was cut by 1 base, the J end by 4 bases, with 10 bases between. In nucleotides, the CDR3 is TGTGCCAGCTCACCACGTGAAGCTGGCACCGGGGAGCTGTTTTTT. Its protein is CASSPREAGTGELFF.

The V call is TRBV28, the J call TRBJ2-1; 8 bases are shared with TRBD2. V lost 6 bases, J lost 6 bases, and 13 bases stayed unmatched. CDR1 is MDHEN and CDR2 is SYDVKM in the germline V gene. The CDR3 contains 16 residues. CDR3 sequence: CASSNAPGLGGNEQFF. DNA of the CDR3: TGTGCCAGCAGCAACGCCCCGGGACTAGGCGGCAATGAGCAGTTCTTC.

The J gene is TRBJ1-3, the V gene TRBV7-9, with 10 bases lining up with TRBD1. V lost 0 bases and J lost 3; bases outside the gene matches: 2. The CDR3 is 16 residues long. Germline CDR1 reads SEHNR; CDR2 reads FQNEAQ (reference sequence). CDR3 coding DNA: TGTGCCAGCAGCTTAGCTGGGACAGGGGTTGGAAACACCATATATTTT. This translates into CASSLAGTGVGNTIYF.

V is TRBV4-1 and J is TRBJ1-1; D uncertain. CDR1 MGHRA and CDR2 YSYEKL come from the germline V gene. The CDR3 totals 13 residues. V lost 1 base and J lost 1, with 4 bases in between. CDR3 bases: TGCGCCAGCAGCCAAGTAGCGAACACTGAAGCTTTCTTT. Translation gives CASSQVANTEAFF.

V and J are TRBV7-8 and TRBJ1-6; D is uncertain. Deletions cut 1 base from V and 2 bases from J, with 9 bases between. Germline CDR1 reads SGHVS; CDR2 reads FQNEAQ. The CDR3 consists of 16 residues. The chain's CDR3 is CASSLEGGTYNSPLHF. The CDR3 nucleotides are TGTGCCAGCAGCTTAGAAGGTGGGACCTATAATTCACCCCTCCACTTT.

This chain links TRBV6-2 or TRBV6-3 with TRBJ1-1; no clear D gene. Between the trimmed V and J ends, which lost 0 bases and 0 bases, there was a span of 17 bases. This CDR3 is built from 18 residues. Germline values: CDR1 MNHEY, CDR2 SVGEGT. The CDR3 DNA follows: TGTGCCAGCAGTTACTCGGGTGGGCCACGGAGAATGAACACTGAAGCTTTCTTT. Encoded protein: CASSYSGGPRRMNTEAFF.

This clone was seen a handful of times. The chain couples TRBV9 to TRBJ2-1, with TRBD1 identical over 11 bases. The V gene's germline CDR1 is SGDLS and CDR2 YYNGEE. The CDR3 covers 16 residues. J lost 6 bases, V lost 0 bases, and 5 bases had no gene match. As DNA, the CDR3 is TGTGCCAGCAGCGTAGGCGCCGGGACAGGGGGCAATGAGCAGTTCTTC. It encodes CASSVGAGTGGNEQFF.

V usage is TRBV9 and J usage is TRBJ2-7; a weak D match, TRBD1 (5 bases). CDR1 is SGDLS, CDR2 YYNGEE, per germline. Trimming pared 4 bases from V and 3 bases from J, leaving 14 bases between. This CDR3 has 14 residues. The CDR3 bases are TGTGCCAGCAGCCGTACCGGACACAACTACGAGCAGTACTTC. Translation gives CASSRTGHNYEQYF. Drawing the rest from reference TRBV9 and TRBJ2-7, the complete variable domain is DSGVTQTPKHLITATGQRVTLRCSPRSGDLSVYWYQQSLDQGLQFLIQYYNGEERAKGNILERFSAQQFPDLHSELNLSSLELGDSALYFCASSRTGHNYEQYFGPGTRLTVT.

The chain recombines TRBV11-2 with TRBJ2-6, with TRBD2 matching over 7 bases. V lost 5 bases to trimming and J lost 0 bases; unmatched junction nucleotides: 7. CDR1 and CDR2 (germline): SGHAT, FQNNGV. The CDR3 is 17 residues long. CDR3 loop: CASSPLRGDSGANVLTF. CDR3 coding DNA: TGTGCCAGCAGCCCCCTTCGGGGGGACTCTGGGGCCAACGTCCTGACTTTC.

The CDR3 DNA sequence: TGTGCCAGCAGCTTAGCGCTTCAGATGGGAAATGAAAAACTGTTTTTT. It specifies CASSLALQMGNEKLFF. This sequence joins TRBV7-9 and TRBJ1-4; D not resolved. Germline lookup yields CDR1 SEHNR and CDR2 FQNEAQ (reference sequence). Trimming removed 0 bases at V and 5 bases at J, with 13 bases between. The CDR3 runs to 16 residues.

The V gene is TRBV4-1, the J gene TRBJ2-7; D not resolved. Germline lookup yields CDR1 MGHRA and CDR2 YSYEKL. With 1 base removed from V and 0 bases from J, the gap between germline ends came to 10 bases. The CDR3 contains 15 residues. The CDR3 bases are TGCGCCAGCAGCCAAGCGTTCGGCGTCTCCTACGAGCAGTACTTC. Residues: CASSQAFGVSYEQYF.

The chain joins TRBV5-1 to TRBJ1-2, with 9 bases fitting TRBD1. The CDR3 spans 16 residues. V shed 4 bases and J 2 bases; nucleotides not matched to a gene: 9. Per germline, CDR1 SGHRS and CDR2 YFSETQ. The CDR3 nucleotides are TGCGCCAGCAGCCTTCAGGACAGGGGTACGAACTATGGCTACACCTTC. This gives the protein CASSLQDRGTNYGYTF.